Listed below are T cell receptor beta chains from one sample, sequenced in a study of T-cell memory formation after mild COVID-19. From the 5' RACE reads, TCRdb called clonotypes with MiXCR, one entry per CDR3 protein. The sample has approximately 500,000 distinct CDR3 sequences, 20% to 25% seen once. The sequenced sample consisted of PBMCs or a T cell subset sorted from them (not recorded which). These receptors came from an adult woman who had mild COVID-19 (a few samples of this study predate the infection). Cell type and time point are not known. CDR3s include the opening cysteine and the closing phenylalanine or tryptophan.

j_gene	v_gene	CDR3aa
TRBJ2-5	TRBV5-1	CASSLGTTEGETQYF
TRBJ2-7	TRBV4-1	CASGLGEGLPNEQYF
TRBJ1-5	TRBV6-1	CASRAETGANQPQHF
TRBJ1-1	TRBV10-3	CAIGSRDTEAFF
TRBJ2-7	TRBV28	CASSLLTGPPYEQYF
TRBJ2-5	TRBV4-2	CASSQATSGGETQYF
TRBJ2-3	TRBV12-3/TRBV12-4	CASSFQSGSADTQYF
TRBJ2-3	TRBV7-8	CASSLVGGDTQYF
TRBJ2-1	TRBV13	CASSSTRPHWNEQFF
TRBJ1-1	TRBV20-1	CSARDRGTGGAVAFF
TRBJ2-5	TRBV7-3	CASSLQGPAEVYQETQYF
TRBJ2-5	TRBV7-6	CASSLGSGGVGTQETQYF
TRBJ2-7	TRBV4-2	CASSQERSSYEQYF
TRBJ2-2	TRBV7-2	CASSLGQYTGELFF
TRBJ2-5	TRBV12-3/TRBV12-4	CASRRTGALQETQYF
TRBJ2-2	TRBV20-1	CSARDRRVSGELFF
TRBJ2-3	TRBV5-1	CASSSPIHKDKAFNTQYF
TRBJ2-2	TRBV7-9	CASSLGSSVIYTGELFF
TRBJ2-5	TRBV11-1	CASSSTTSGMYVETQYF
TRBJ2-2	TRBV29-1	CSVAFPSGLAGELFF
TRBJ2-7	TRBV6-2/TRBV6-3	CASSYAQGRTRGEQYF
TRBJ1-1	TRBV6-2/TRBV6-3	CASNWAGPFEAFF
TRBJ2-3	TRBV10-3	CAISGSGPTDTQYF
TRBJ2-3	TRBV9	CASSVGGGAVSTDTQYF
TRBJ2-7	TRBV3-1	CASSPGQGLSSYEQYF
TRBJ2-1	TRBV7-3	CASSPGTSADEQFF
TRBJ1-6	TRBV6-5	CASCSQPGTGYNSPLHF
TRBJ2-5	TRBV11-2	CASSLDGAPETQYF
TRBJ2-6	TRBV20-1	CSASRQGSPGANVLTF
TRBJ2-5	TRBV5-6	CASSMQGEETQYF
TRBJ2-7	TRBV7-9	CASSHPRAGPYEQYF
TRBJ2-7	TRBV6-6	CASTPGGSGSRYEQYF
TRBJ2-7	TRBV29-1	CSVTRGQDMGEQYF
TRBJ1-2	TRBV5-1	CASSQRDSFQIYGYTF
TRBJ1-2	TRBV19	CASSAAVNYGYTF
TRBJ2-4	TRBV4-1	CASSQPRQGAAKNIQYF
TRBJ2-5	TRBV14	CASSQVAAETQYF
TRBJ2-5	TRBV4-2	CASSQQSGVQETQYF
TRBJ2-7	TRBV10-3	CAISDLSGDEQYF
TRBJ2-1	TRBV30	CAWSLRIGQGRGEQFF
TRBJ2-2	TRBV4-2	CASSQDKTGFNTGELFF
TRBJ2-1	TRBV5-1	CASSGGIMGGSYNEQFF
TRBJ2-7	TRBV7-2	CASSLVTYGYEQYF
TRBJ2-1	TRBV3-1	CASSRTSGGVNEQFF
TRBJ1-5	TRBV20-1	CSARDRAGRNVAQHF
TRBJ2-7	TRBV18	CASSPRGVGGTHEQYF
TRBJ2-2	TRBV5-1	CASSFHRATNTGELFF
TRBJ2-2	TRBV13	CASSRLAGNTGELFF
TRBJ1-2	TRBV12-3/TRBV12-4	CASSGGVPGYTF
TRBJ2-5	TRBV7-9	CASSPAIIETQYF
TRBJ2-5	TRBV24-1	CATSDGGTGTEETQYF
TRBJ2-7	TRBV30	CAWRTSGAYEQYF
TRBJ1-2	TRBV7-3	CASSLNLPGQGNYGYTF
TRBJ2-1	TRBV15	CATSRSWTSGRVRRAGEQFF
TRBJ2-1	TRBV7-9	CASSTGLRGGGSYNEQFF
TRBJ2-1	TRBV5-1	CASSLTPGQYNEQFF
TRBJ2-1	TRBV7-2	CASSLALAGGIGQFF